This T cell receptor (beta chain) stems from a study of T cells in Graves' hyperthyroidism and ophthalmopathy. Subjects aged 18 to 65 presented with newly diagnosed hyperthyroidism of less than 2 months' duration. Any symptoms of ophthalmopathy came after the first hyperthyroidism diagnosis, from which the blood sample dates. Germline V lookup: CDR1 MGHRA, CDR2 YSYEKL. The CDR3 has 15 amino acids. Trimming at V came to 4 bases and at J to 7 bases, leaving 10 bases not matched to a gene. As for this clonotype: What it recognizes is unknown.

Study observations and caveats: The majority of expanded thyroid clonotypes above 0.001 also appeared in blood.

RNA transcripts provided the source from which TCR beta CDR3 regions were amplified. The study used the HTBI primer set for a first-round RT-PCR of the TCR CDR3. TCRdb redid the calling of the multiplex PCR reads with MiXCR, one entry per CDR3 protein. The sample lists approximately 270,000 distinct CDR3 sequences, 13% to 15% occurring once. The V and J genes are TRBV4-1 and TRBJ2-1, with 7 nucleotides matching TRBD2. The sequence was collected from a woman aged 40 to 50 with Graves' hyperthyroidism that later progressed to Graves' ophthalmopathy. Sequencing used blood. The CDR3 DNA follows: TGCGCCAGCAGCCTGGACCCACCGGGGGGAAATGAGCAGTTCTTC. Translating it yields CASSLDPPGGNEQFF.